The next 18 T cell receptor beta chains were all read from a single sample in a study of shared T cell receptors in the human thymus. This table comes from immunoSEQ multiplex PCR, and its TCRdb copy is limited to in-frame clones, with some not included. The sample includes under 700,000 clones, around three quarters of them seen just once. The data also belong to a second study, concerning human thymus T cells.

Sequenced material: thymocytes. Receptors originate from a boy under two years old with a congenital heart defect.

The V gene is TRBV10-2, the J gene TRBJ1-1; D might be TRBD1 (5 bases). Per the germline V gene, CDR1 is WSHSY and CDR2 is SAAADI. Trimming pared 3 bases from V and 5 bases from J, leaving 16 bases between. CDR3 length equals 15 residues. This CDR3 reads CASSEGSGVKTEAFF. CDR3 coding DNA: TGCGCCAGCAGTGAAGGGTCGGGGGTAAAGACTGAAGCTTTCTTT.

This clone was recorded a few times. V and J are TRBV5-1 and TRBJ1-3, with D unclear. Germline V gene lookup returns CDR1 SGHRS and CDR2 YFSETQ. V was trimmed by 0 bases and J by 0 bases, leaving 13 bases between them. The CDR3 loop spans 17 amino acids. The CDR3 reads CASSLAEGKSSGNTIYF. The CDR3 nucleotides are TGCGCCAGCAGCTTGGCCGAGGGTAAGAGCTCTGGAAACACCATATATTTT.

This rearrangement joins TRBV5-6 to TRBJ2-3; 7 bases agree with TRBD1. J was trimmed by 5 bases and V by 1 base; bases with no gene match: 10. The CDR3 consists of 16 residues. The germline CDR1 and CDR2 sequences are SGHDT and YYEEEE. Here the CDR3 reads CASSLLGQGVKDTQYF. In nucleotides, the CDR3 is TGTGCCAGCAGCTTGTTGGGTCAGGGGGTGAAAGATACGCAGTATTTT.

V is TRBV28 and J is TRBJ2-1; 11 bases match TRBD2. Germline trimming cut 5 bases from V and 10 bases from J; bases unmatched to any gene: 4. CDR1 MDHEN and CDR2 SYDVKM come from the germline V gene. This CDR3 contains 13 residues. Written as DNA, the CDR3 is TGTGCCAGCAGTACGCTAGCGGGAGGCGAGCAGTTCTTC. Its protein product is CASSTLAGGEQFF.

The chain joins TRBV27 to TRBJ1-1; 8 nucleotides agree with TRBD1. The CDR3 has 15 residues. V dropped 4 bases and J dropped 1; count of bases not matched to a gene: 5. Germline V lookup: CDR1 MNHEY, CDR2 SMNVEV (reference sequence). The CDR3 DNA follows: TGTGCCAGCAGTTCGTCCGGGACAGGGAACACTGAAGCTTTCTTT. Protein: CASSSSGTGNTEAFF.

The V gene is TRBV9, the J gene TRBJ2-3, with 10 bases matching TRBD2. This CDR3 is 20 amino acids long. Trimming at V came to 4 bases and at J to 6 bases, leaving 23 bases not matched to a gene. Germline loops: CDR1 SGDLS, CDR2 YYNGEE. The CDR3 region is CASSPGAGRGSGRAGDTQYF. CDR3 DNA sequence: TGTGCCAGCAGCCCAGGAGCAGGGCGCGGAAGCGGGAGGGCTGGCGATACGCAGTATTTT. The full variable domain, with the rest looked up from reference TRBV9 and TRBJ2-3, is DSGVTQTPKHLITATGQRVTLRCSPRSGDLSVYWYQQSLDQGLQFLIQYYNGEERAKGNILERFSAQQFPDLHSELNLSSLELGDSALYFCASSPGAGRGSGRAGDTQYFGPGTRLTVL.

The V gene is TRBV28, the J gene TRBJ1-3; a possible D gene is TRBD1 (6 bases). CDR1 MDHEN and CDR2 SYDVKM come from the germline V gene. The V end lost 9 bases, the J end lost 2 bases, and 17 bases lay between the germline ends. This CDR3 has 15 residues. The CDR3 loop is CASNWGRKAGNTIYF. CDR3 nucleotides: TGTGCCAGTAACTGGGGGCGGAAAGCTGGAAACACCATATATTTT. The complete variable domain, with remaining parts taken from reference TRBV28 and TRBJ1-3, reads DVKVTQSSRYLVKRTGEKVFLECVQDMDHENMFWYRQDPGLGLRLIYFSYDVKMKEKGDIPEGYSVSREKKERFSLILESASTNQTSMYLCASNWGRKAGNTIYFGEGSWLTVV.

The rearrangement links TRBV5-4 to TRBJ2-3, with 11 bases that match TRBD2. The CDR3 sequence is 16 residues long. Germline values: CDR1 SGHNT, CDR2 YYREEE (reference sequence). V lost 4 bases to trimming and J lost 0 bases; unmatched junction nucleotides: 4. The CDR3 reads CASSRGLAVSTDTQYF. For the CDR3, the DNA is TGTGCCAGCAGCCGGGGACTAGCGGTGAGCACAGATACGCAGTATTTT.

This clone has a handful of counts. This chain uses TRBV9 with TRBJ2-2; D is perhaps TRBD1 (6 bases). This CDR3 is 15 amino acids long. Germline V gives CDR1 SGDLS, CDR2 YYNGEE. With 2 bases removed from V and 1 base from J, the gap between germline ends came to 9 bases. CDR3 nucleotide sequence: TGTGCCAGCAGCGTCCCGGACAGGAACACCGGGGAGCTGTTTTTT. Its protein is CASSVPDRNTGELFF.

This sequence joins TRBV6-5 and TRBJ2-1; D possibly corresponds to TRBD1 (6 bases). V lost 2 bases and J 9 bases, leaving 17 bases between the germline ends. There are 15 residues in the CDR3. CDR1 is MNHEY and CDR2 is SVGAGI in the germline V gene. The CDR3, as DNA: TGTGCCAGCAGTTACCGGCCAGGGGAATCTCCTGAGCAGTTCTTC. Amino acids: CASSYRPGESPEQFF.

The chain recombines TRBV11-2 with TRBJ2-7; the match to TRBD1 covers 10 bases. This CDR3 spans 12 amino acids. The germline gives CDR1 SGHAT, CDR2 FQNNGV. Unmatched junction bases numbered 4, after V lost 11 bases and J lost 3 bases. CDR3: CASGTGDYEQYF. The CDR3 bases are TGTGCCTCCGGGACAGGGGACTACGAGCAGTACTTC.

For the CDR3, the DNA is TGTGCCATCAGCACAGCGGCCGGATCACCCCTCCACTTT. It encodes CAISTAAGSPLHF. The chain uses TRBV10-3 and TRBJ1-6, with D unresolved. Germline CDR1 and CDR2: ENHRY and SYGVKD. V shed 6 bases and J shed 10 bases, with 13 bases lying between them. This CDR3 contains 13 residues.

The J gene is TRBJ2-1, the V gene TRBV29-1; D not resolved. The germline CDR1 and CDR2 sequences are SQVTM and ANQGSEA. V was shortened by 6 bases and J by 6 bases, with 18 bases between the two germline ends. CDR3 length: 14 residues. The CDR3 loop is CSVDCHLAINEQFF. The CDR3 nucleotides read TGCAGCGTAGACTGCCACCTTGCAATCAATGAGCAGTTCTTC.

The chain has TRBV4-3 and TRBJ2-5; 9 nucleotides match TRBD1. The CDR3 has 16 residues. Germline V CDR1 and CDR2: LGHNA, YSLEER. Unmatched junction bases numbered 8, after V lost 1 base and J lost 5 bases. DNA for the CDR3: TGCGCCAGCAGCCAAGTTATCGGGACAGGGAGCGAGACCCAGTACTTC. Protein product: CASSQVIGTGSETQYF.

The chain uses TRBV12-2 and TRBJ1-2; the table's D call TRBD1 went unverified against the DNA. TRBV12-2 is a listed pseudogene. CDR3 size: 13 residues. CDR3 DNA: TGTGCAAGTCGCTTAGGGACAGGGGACGGCTACACCTTC. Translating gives CASRLGTGDGYTF.

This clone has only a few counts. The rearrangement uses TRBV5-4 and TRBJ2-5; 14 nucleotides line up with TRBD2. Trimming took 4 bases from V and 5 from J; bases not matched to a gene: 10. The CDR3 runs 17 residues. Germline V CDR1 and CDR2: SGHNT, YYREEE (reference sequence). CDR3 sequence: CASSPTSGLAGAETQYF. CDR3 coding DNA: TGTGCCAGCAGCCCAACGTCGGGACTAGCGGGAGCGGAGACCCAGTACTTC.

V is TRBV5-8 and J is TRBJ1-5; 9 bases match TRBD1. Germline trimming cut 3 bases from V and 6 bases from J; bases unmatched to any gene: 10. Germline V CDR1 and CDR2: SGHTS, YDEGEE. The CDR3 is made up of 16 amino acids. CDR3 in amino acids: CASSSRGQGRGQPQHF. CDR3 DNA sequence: TGTGCCAGCAGCTCTAGGGGACAGGGTAGGGGTCAGCCCCAGCATTTT.

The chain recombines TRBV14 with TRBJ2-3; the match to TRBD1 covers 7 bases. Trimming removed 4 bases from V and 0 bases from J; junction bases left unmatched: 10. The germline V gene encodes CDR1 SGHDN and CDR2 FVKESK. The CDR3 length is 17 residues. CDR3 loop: CASSLRGQVSSTDTQYF. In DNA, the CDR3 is TGTGCCAGCAGCCTCCGCGGACAGGTTTCTAGCACAGATACGCAGTATTTT.